This T cell receptor beta chain was retrieved from a study of blood T cell repertoires in COVID-19. About the research overall: In each case, the material was cDNA or gDNA derived from T cells, B-cell-depleted T cells, or PBMCs.

Individuals aged about 18 to 89 years were recruited from 24 US areas. Cohort allocation depended upon clinical history that participants reported. Authors' data handling: The authors estimated nucleated cell counts from reference gene primer amplification. The data were produced by immunoSEQ multiplex PCR, yet TCRdb's version contains in-frame clones alone and is incomplete. That table is the source of V, J and clone size, and D and trimming were worked out from the DNA. The sample lists roughly 250,000 clones, 85% to 95% occurring once. Germline-derived CDR1 and CDR2 are MDHEN and SYDVKM. The trim removed 6 bases at V and 0 bases at J, leaving 11 bases unmatched. This CDR3 comprises 17 residues.

The source is a woman aged 18-29 years who had recovered from COVID-19. The source material was PBMCs or T cells enriched from blood (not recorded which). The chain couples TRBV28 to TRBJ2-4; 7 positions match TRBD1. CDR3 sequence reads: CASSPLRQGLAKNIQYF. The CDR3 DNA reads TGTGCCAGCAGCCCCTTGCGACAGGGCTTAGCCAAAAACATTCAGTACTTC.